The 20 T cell receptor beta chains below come from one sample, sequenced in a study of T cell responses to AZD1222 COVID-19 vaccine. TCRdb keeps only in-frame clones here, not all; method: immunoSEQ multiplex PCR. The table records around 190,000 clones, about 91% of them present only once. The sequencing here drew on peripheral blood, taken 28 days after the second AZD1222 dose. The receptors originated from an adult who received the AZD1222 COVID-19 vaccine.

The chain recombines TRBV27 with TRBJ1-1; D gene uncertain. V lost 3 bases and J 5 bases, leaving 10 bases between the germline ends. Germline CDR1 is MNHEY and CDR2 is SMNVEV (reference sequence). CDR3 length: 13 residues. Here the CDR3 DNA reads TGTGCCAGCAGTTTTGGTTCGATTACTGAAGCTTTCTTT. It is translated as CASSFGSITEAFF.

The chain uses TRBV18 and TRBJ2-3; D possibly corresponds to TRBD1 (5 bases). The V end lost 0 bases, the J end lost 2 bases, and 15 bases lay between the germline ends. Germline V gene data show CDR1 as KGHSH and CDR2 as LQKENI. CDR3 length: 17 residues. CDR3 nucleotide sequence: TGTGCCAGCTCACCACCTCTAGGGGCCCGTAACACAGATACGCAGTATTTT. Translating it yields CASSPPLGARNTDTQYF.

The CDR3 protein is CASSPVRNEQFF. The CDR3 DNA follows: TGTGCCAGCAGCCCGGTAAGGAATGAGCAGTTCTTC. The chain uses TRBV7-8 and TRBJ2-1; D gene ambiguous. Trimming pared 5 bases from V and 7 bases from J, leaving 9 bases between. From germline, CDR1 is SGHVS and CDR2 FQNEAQ. The CDR3 spans 12 residues.

This chain uses TRBV30 with TRBJ1-2; TRBD1 aligns across 7 bases. Germline lookup yields CDR1 GTSNPN and CDR2 SVGIG (reference sequence). This CDR3 contains 13 residues. The V segment lost 2 bases and the J segment 4 bases; nucleotides outside the gene matches: 4. Here the CDR3 DNA reads TGTGCCTGGAGTCGACAGGGCAGCTATGGCTACACCTTC. The encoded protein is CAWSRQGSYGYTF.

The V and J genes are TRBV4-2 and TRBJ2-2; a possible D gene is TRBD1 (5 bases). V was trimmed by 3 bases and J by 0 bases, leaving 11 bases between them. The CDR3 covers 16 residues. Germline lookup yields CDR1 LGHNA and CDR2 YNFKEQ. The CDR3 loop reads CASSHYLQANTGELFF. In DNA, the CDR3 is TGTGCCAGCAGCCACTATCTACAGGCGAACACCGGGGAGCTGTTTTTT.

This rearrangement joins TRBV5-4 to TRBJ1-2, with a weak D call TRBD1 (6 bases). This CDR3 comprises 14 residues. Per germline, CDR1 SGHNT and CDR2 YYREEE (reference sequence). V lost 4 bases and J lost 4, with 14 bases in between. DNA for the CDR3: TGTGCCAGCAGCCCCGACAGGAGGCCCTATGGCTACACCTTC. Its protein is CASSPDRRPYGYTF.

V usage is TRBV15 and J usage is TRBJ2-2; a possible D gene is TRBD2 (5 bases). The germline CDR1 and CDR2 sequences are LNHNV and YYDKDF (reference sequence). The ends were cut back, 2 bases at V and 2 bases at J, with 18 bases in the middle. The CDR3 is 18 residues long. CDR3 nucleotide sequence: TGTGCCACCAGCAGACGGCGGGCAGGCGTCTCAAACACCGGGGAGCTGTTTTTT. Its protein product is CATSRRRAGVSNTGELFF. The full variable domain, rest sourced from reference TRBV15 and TRBJ2-2, is DAMVIQNPRYQVTQFGKPVTLSCSQTLNHNVMYWYQQKSSQAPKLLFHYYDKDFNNEADTPDNFQSRRPNTSFCFLDIRSPGLGDTAMYLCATSRRRAGVSNTGELFFGEGSRLTVL.

V and J are TRBV30 and TRBJ1-2; no reliable D call. The CDR3 is 14 residues long. Germline CDR1 and CDR2: GTSNPN and SVGIG (reference sequence). Trimming stripped 0 bases from V and 3 bases from J, with 11 bases between. The CDR3 nucleotides are TGTGCCTGGAGTGTATGGGCGCAGGACTATGGCTACACCTTC. It translates to CAWSVWAQDYGYTF.

The chain has TRBV5-4 and TRBJ1-4; perhaps TRBD1 as D (5 bases). CDR1 and CDR2 from the germline V gene are SGHNT and YYREEE (reference sequence). The CDR3 sequence is 15 residues long. V dropped 4 bases and J dropped 0 bases, with 10 bases sitting between them. CDR3 residues: CASSAMTATNEKLFF. The CDR3 DNA reads TGTGCCAGCAGCGCCATGACAGCAACTAATGAAAAACTGTTTTTT.

This clone came up a few times. This rearrangement joins TRBV5-1 to TRBJ1-4; D uncertain. Per germline, CDR1 SGHRS and CDR2 YFSETQ. The CDR3 runs 14 residues. V was cut by 2 bases and J by 3 bases, with 8 bases left in between. CDR3 DNA: TGCGCCAGCAGCTTATCCAGATCTAATGAAAAACTGTTTTTT. Protein sequence: CASSLSRSNEKLFF.

V usage is TRBV7-9 and J usage is TRBJ2-1, with D uncertain. This CDR3 comprises 12 residues. In germline, CDR1 is SEHNR, CDR2 FQNEAQ (reference sequence). Trimming removed 2 bases from V and 8 bases from J, with 7 bases in between. The CDR3 region is CASSLLSDEQFF. Written as DNA, the CDR3 is TGTGCCAGCAGCTTATTGAGCGATGAGCAGTTCTTC.

V and J are TRBV19 and TRBJ1-2; TRBD1 might be the D (5 bases). Trimming pared 0 bases from V and 1 base from J, leaving 9 bases between. The germline CDR1 and CDR2 sequences are LNHDA and SQIVND (reference sequence). There are 15 residues in the CDR3. CDR3 sequence reads: CASSIDRGRNYGYTF. The CDR3 DNA reads TGTGCCAGTAGTATAGATAGGGGCCGTAACTATGGCTACACCTTC.

This rearrangement joins TRBV4-2 to TRBJ2-6, with D hard to call. The CDR3 totals 14 residues. Germline V lookup: CDR1 LGHNA, CDR2 YNFKEQ. V lost 0 bases to trimming and J lost 4 bases, with 4 bases between them. CDR3 in amino acids: CASSQDRGANVLTF. CDR3 nucleotide sequence: TGTGCCAGCAGCCAAGATCGGGGGGCCAACGTCCTGACTTTC.

This chain links TRBV11-2 with TRBJ2-1; 9 nucleotides line up with TRBD2. The V gene's germline CDR1 is SGHAT and CDR2 FQNNGV. Trimming took 3 bases from V and 4 from J; bases not matched to a gene: 4. This CDR3 has 15 residues. Written as DNA, the CDR3 is TGTGCCAGCAGCTTTAGCGGGGGCACATACAATGAGCAGTTCTTC. It translates to CASSFSGGTYNEQFF.

V is TRBV6-5 and J is TRBJ2-3, with 7 bases fitting TRBD2. Germline V gene lookup returns CDR1 MNHEY and CDR2 SVGAGI. V was pared by 6 bases and J by 0 bases, with 6 bases of the junction left unmatched. The CDR3 runs 15 residues. The CDR3 sequence: CASSKSGASTDTQYF. CDR3 nucleotide sequence: TGTGCCAGCAGCAAAAGCGGGGCGAGCACAGATACGCAGTATTTT.

This clone was detected a few times. This chain uses TRBV6-5 with TRBJ2-2; weak D call: TRBD1 (5 bases). The CDR3 spans 16 residues. The V and J ends lost 4 bases and 5 bases respectively, with 17 bases between them. Germline loops: CDR1 MNHEY, CDR2 SVGAGI. CDR3 loop: CASSLVGAGKTGELFF. The CDR3 nucleotides read TGTGCCAGCAGTTTGGTAGGGGCCGGAAAAACCGGGGAGCTGTTTTTT.

Concerning this clone: One end of the junction does not line up with germline, which may come from a read error. The chain is built from TRBV7-7 and TRBJ2-5, with 10 bases that match TRBD1. Per germline, CDR1 SSHAT and CDR2 FNYEAQ (reference sequence). There are 16 residues in the CDR3. CDR3 in DNA: TGTGCTAGCAGCTTAGGGGGGACAGGGGCACAAGAGACCCAGTACTTC. It is translated as CASSLGGTGAQETQYF.

This clone was recorded only once. V and J are TRBV7-2 and TRBJ1-5; TRBD1 matches 11 bases. The germline V gene has CDR1 SGHTA and CDR2 FQGNSA. With 3 bases clipped from V and 6 bases from J, the junction kept 4 bases outside the gene matches. The CDR3 spans 15 residues. The CDR3 DNA follows: TGTGCCAGCAGCTTTAGGACAGGGGGCCTTCAGCCCCAGCATTTT. It encodes CASSFRTGGLQPQHF.

The chain links TRBV5-1 to TRBJ2-2; D remains unclear. Germline-derived CDR1 and CDR2 are SGHRS and YFSETQ. This CDR3 region has 16 residues. Trimming took 0 bases from V and 6 from J, leaving 15 bases between them. The CDR3 is CASSLAGQKGAGELFF. CDR3 nucleotides: TGCGCCAGCAGCTTGGCCGGGCAGAAAGGCGCCGGGGAGCTGTTTTTT.

V gene TRBV5-6 combines with J gene TRBJ1-1; no clear D gene. Trimming removed 5 bases from V and 0 bases from J, with 8 bases in between. The germline gives CDR1 SGHDT, CDR2 YYEEEE. The CDR3 has 13 residues. The CDR3 spells CASRPNLNTEAFF. The DNA of the CDR3 is TGTGCCAGCAGGCCTAACTTGAACACTGAAGCTTTCTTT.